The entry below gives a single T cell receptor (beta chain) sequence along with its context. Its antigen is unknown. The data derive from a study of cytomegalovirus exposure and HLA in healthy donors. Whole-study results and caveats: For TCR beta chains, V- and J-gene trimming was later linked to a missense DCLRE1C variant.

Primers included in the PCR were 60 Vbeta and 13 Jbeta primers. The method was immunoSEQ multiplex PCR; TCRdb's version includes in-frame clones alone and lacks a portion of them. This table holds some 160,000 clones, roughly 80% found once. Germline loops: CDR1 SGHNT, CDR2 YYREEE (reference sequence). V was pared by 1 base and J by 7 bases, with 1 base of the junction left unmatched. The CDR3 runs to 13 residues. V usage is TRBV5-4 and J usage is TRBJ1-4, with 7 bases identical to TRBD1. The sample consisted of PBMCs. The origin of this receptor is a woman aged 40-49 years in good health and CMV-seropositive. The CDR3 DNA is TGTGCCAGCAGCTTGCAGGGGGGTGAAAAACTGTTTTTT. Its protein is CASSLQGGEKLFF.